This entry concerns a single TCR beta chain. Its target is not known. Time point: patch test 3, about 24 weeks after DPC sensitization. Treatment in this sample: therapeutic diphenylcyclopropenone sensitization with weekly scalp DPC. Whole blood, unfractionated, served as the material for total RNA extraction. TCRdb itself ran the RACE reads through MiXCR, one entry per CDR3 protein. The sample lists under 50,000 distinct CDR3 sequences; about 12% were seen once. The CDR3 is made up of 15 amino acids. V dropped 3 bases and J dropped 4; count of bases not matched to a gene: 4. Germline lookup yields CDR1 SGHTA and CDR2 FQGNSA. These data come from a study of human T cells and chemical hapten exposure. Across the whole study: Patches with 0.01% DPC went on the upper back, and the tests were read at 6 days. Study observations and caveats: With regard to DPC sensitization, TCRs above 1 in 1000 frequency did not change.

The rearrangement joins TRBV7-2 to TRBJ2-1, with TRBD1 matching 9 bases. The starting material was whole blood, obtained in connection with sensitization to the hapten diphenylcyclopropenone (DPC). The clonotype was recovered from a woman in her thirties or forties with alopecia areata. Some clones in this sample may be carry-over from other donors' samples. The CDR3: CASSFTQGAYNEQFF. The CDR3 DNA follows: TGTGCCAGCAGCTTCACACAGGGGGCTTACAATGAGCAGTTCTTC.